What follows are 6 T cell receptor beta chains derived from one specimen sequenced in a study of blood T cell repertoires in COVID-19. The protocol was immunoSEQ multiplex PCR, while the TCRdb copy is restricted to in-frame clones and leaves out a portion. This sample carries some 150,000 clones, 80% to 85% of them seen once, and the ten largest clones take approximately 8.7%. The sequenced material came from peripheral blood. The origin of the receptors is a woman between 55 and 75 years old with active or convalescent COVID-19.

The CDR3 bases are TGTGCCAGCAGCTTATCGGGGACTAGGGGTTCCAATGAGCAGTTCTTC. Translated: CASSLSGTRGSNEQFF. The rearrangement joins TRBV7-8 to TRBJ2-1; 8 bases agree with TRBD2. V was pared by 2 bases and J by 6 bases, with 9 bases of the junction left unmatched. The length of the CDR3 is 16 residues. Germline V gives CDR1 SGHVS, CDR2 FQNEAQ.

The rearrangement joins TRBV5-1 to TRBJ1-3, with D perhaps matching TRBD1 (6 bases). This CDR3 comprises 16 residues. Trimming removed 4 bases from V and 0 bases from J, with 14 bases in between. CDR1 and CDR2 (germline): SGHRS, YFSETQ. Here the CDR3 reads CASSADRASSGNTIYF. The DNA for the CDR3 is TGCGCCAGCAGCGCGGACAGAGCCAGCTCTGGAAACACCATATATTTT.

This clone was observed a few times. The chain joins TRBV3-1 (or the pseudogene TRBV3-2) to TRBJ2-7; 10 bases fit TRBD1. Germline-derived CDR1 and CDR2 are LGHDT and YNNKEL (reference sequence). The CDR3 spans 13 residues. V lost 3 bases and J lost 13; bases outside the gene matches: 9. The CDR3 here is CASSQAGTGVCYF. The CDR3 region has the DNA TGTGCCAGCAGCCAGGCCGGGACAGGGGTATGCTACTTC.

The chain has TRBV11-2 and TRBJ1-5; D not resolved. Germline V gene sequence: CDR1 SGHAT, CDR2 FQNNGV. CDR3 size: 13 residues. V lost 0 bases and J 6 bases, leaving 6 bases between the germline ends. The CDR3 DNA follows: TGTGCCAGCAGCTTAGATTTGAGTCAGCCCCAGCATTTT. It translates to CASSLDLSQPQHF.

The chain combines TRBV9 with TRBJ2-1; D is possibly TRBD1 (6 bases). Trimming removed 3 bases at V and 8 bases at J, with 18 bases between. Germline CDR1 reads SGDLS; CDR2 reads YYNGEE. The CDR3 loop spans 15 amino acids. The CDR3 region has the DNA TGTGCCAGCAGCGACACAGGGTCCATCCCGGATGAGCAGTTCTTC. This encodes CASSDTGSIPDEQFF.

The CDR3 here is CASSRGESNQPQHF. The CDR3 nucleotides are TGTGCCAGCAGCCGGGGGGAGAGCAATCAGCCCCAGCATTTT. The rearrangement links TRBV11-1 to TRBJ1-5, with D possibly being TRBD1 (5 bases). CDR1 SGHAT and CDR2 FQDESV come from the germline V gene (reference sequence). This CDR3 has 14 amino acids. Trimming cost V 5 bases and J 1 base, with 9 bases left between them.